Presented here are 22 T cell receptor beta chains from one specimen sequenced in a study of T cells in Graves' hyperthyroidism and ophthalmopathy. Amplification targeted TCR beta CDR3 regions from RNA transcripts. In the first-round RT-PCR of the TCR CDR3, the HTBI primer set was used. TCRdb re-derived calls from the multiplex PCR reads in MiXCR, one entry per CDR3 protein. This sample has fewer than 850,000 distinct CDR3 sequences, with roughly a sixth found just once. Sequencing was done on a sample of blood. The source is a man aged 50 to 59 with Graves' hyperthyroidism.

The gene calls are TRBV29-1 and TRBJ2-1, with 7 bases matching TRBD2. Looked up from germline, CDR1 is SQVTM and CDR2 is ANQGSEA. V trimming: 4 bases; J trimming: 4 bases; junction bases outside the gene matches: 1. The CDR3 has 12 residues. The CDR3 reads CSVGAGYNEQFF. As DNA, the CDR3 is TGCAGCGTTGGAGCGGGGTACAATGAGCAGTTCTTC.

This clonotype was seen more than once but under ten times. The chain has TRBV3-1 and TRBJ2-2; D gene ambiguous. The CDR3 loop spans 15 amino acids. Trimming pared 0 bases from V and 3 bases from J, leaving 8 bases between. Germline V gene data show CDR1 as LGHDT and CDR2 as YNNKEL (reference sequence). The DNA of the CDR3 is TGTGCCAGCAGCCAAGATGGGCGATACACCGGGGAGCTGTTTTTT. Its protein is CASSQDGRYTGELFF.

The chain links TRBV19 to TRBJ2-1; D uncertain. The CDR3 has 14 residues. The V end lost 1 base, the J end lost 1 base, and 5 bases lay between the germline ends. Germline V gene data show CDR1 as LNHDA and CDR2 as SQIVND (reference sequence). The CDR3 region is CASSIGPSYNEQFF. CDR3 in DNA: TGTGCCAGTAGTATAGGCCCATCCTACAATGAGCAGTTCTTC.

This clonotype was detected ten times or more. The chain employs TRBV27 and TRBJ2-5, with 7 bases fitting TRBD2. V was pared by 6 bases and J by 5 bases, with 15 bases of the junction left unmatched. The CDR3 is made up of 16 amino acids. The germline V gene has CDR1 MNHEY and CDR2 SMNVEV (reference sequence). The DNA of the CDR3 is TGTGCCAGCAGCCGGGAGCACGGGGGGTATGCGGAGACCCAGTACTTC. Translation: CASSREHGGYAETQYF.

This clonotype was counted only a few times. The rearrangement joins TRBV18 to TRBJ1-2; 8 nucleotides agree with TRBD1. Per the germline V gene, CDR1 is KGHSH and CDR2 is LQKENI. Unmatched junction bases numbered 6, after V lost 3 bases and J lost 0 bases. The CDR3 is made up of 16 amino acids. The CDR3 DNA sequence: TGTGCCAGCTCACCTGGACAGGGAAGGTCTAACTATGGCTACACCTTC. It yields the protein CASSPGQGRSNYGYTF.

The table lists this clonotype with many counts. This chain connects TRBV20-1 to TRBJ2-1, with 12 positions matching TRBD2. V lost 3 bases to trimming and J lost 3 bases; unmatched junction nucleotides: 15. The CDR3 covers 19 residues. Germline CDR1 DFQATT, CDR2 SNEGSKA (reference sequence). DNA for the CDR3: TGCAGTGCTAGCAGCAGATGGCTAGCGGGAGGGACCGGCTACAATGAGCAGTTCTTC. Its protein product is CSASSRWLAGGTGYNEQFF.

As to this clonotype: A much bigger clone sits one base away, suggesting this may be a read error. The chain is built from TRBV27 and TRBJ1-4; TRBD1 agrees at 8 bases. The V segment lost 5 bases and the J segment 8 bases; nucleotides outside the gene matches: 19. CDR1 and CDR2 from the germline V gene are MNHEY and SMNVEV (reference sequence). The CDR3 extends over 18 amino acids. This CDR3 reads CASSLTRSGQGELEKLFF. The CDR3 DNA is TGTGCCAGCAGTCTAACCCGCTCTGGACAGGGAGAACTCGAAAAACTGTTTTTT. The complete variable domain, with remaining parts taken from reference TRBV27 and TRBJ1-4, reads EAQVTQNPRYLITVTGKKLTVTCSQNMNHEYMSWYRQDPGLGLRQIYYSMNVEVTDKGDVPEGYKVSRKEKRNFPLILESPSPNQTSLYFCASSLTRSGQGELEKLFFGSGTQLSVL.

The CDR3 DNA reads TGCGCCAGCAGCTCGGGACCGGGAACAGGGGCGGAAAAACTGTTTTTT. Translation: CASSSGPGTGAEKLFF. The chain combines TRBV5-1 with TRBJ1-4; 7 nucleotides align to TRBD1. This CDR3 spans 16 amino acids. Trimming took 3 bases from V and 8 from J; bases not matched to a gene: 13. Germline loops: CDR1 SGHRS, CDR2 YFSETQ.

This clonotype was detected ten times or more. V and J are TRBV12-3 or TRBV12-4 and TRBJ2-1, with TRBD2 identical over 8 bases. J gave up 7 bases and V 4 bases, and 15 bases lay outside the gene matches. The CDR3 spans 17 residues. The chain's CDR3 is CASSSRQSLAGRNEQFF. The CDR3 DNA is TGTGCCAGCAGTTCTAGACAGTCCTTAGCGGGGAGGAATGAGCAGTTCTTC.

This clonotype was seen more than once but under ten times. The CDR3 DNA reads as TGTGCCAGCAGCTTAGGACACGGCGGCCTTGGAGATACGCAGTATTTT. Translating it yields CASSLGHGGLGDTQYF. The genes are TRBV5-5 and TRBJ2-3; D possibly corresponds to TRBD1 (5 bases). This CDR3 spans 16 amino acids. V gave up 2 bases and J gave up 5 bases, with 18 bases separating them. Germline assignment: CDR1 SGHKS and CDR2 YYEKEE (reference sequence).

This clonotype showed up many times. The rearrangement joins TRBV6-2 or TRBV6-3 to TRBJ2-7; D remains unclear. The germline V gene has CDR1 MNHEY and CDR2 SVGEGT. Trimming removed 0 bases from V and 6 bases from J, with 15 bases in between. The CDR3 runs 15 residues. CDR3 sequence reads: CASSYSSGFASEQYF. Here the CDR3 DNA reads TGTGCCAGCAGTTACTCATCCGGGTTCGCGAGCGAGCAGTACTTC.

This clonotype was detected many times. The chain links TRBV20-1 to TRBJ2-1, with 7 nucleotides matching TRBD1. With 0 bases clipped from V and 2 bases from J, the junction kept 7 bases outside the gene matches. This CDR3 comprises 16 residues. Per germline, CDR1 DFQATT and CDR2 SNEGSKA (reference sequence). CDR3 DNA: TGCAGTGCTAGAGATTTCCGAGGGGGCACCTACAATGAGCAGTTCTTC. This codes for CSARDFRGGTYNEQFF.

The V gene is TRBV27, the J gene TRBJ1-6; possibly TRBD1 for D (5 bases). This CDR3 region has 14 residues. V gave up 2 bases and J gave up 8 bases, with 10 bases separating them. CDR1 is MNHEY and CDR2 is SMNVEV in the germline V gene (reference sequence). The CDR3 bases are TGTGCCAGCAGTTTAAGTCAGGGATATTCACCCCTCCACTTT. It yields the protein CASSLSQGYSPLHF.

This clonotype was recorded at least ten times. The CDR3 coding sequence is TGTGCCAGCAGTGTGACAGGGGGTTTTACTGAAGCTTTCTTT. Its protein is CASSVTGGFTEAFF. V usage is TRBV2 and J usage is TRBJ1-1; the match to TRBD1 covers 9 bases. The ends lost 4 bases at V and 5 bases at J; junction bases unmatched: 5. In germline, CDR1 is SNHLY, CDR2 FYNNEI. This CDR3 is built from 14 residues.

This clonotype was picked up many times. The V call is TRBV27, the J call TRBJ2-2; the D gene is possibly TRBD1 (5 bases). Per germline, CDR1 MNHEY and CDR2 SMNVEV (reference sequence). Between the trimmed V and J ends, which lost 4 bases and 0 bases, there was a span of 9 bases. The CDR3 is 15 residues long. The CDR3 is CASSSRTPNTGELFF. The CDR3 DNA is TGTGCCAGCAGTTCCCGGACACCGAACACCGGGGAGCTGTTTTTT.

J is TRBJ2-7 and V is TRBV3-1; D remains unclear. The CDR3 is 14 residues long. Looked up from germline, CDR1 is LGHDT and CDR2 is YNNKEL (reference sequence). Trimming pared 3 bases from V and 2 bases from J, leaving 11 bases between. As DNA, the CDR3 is TGTGCCAGCAGCCACGGTCTAGAAACCTACGAGCAGTACTTC. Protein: CASSHGLETYEQYF.

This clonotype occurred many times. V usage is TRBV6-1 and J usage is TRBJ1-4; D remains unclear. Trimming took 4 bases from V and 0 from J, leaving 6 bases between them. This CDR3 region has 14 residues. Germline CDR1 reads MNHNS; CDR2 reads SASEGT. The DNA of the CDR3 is TGTGCCAGCAGTGGAGACGCAACTAATGAAAAACTGTTTTTT. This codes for CASSGDATNEKLFF.

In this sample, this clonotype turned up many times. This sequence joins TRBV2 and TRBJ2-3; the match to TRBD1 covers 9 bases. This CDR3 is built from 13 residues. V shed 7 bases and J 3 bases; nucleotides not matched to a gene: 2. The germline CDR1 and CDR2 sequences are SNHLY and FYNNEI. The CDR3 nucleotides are TGTGCCAGCAACAGGGGGCTTACAGATACGCAGTATTTT. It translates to CASNRGLTDTQYF.

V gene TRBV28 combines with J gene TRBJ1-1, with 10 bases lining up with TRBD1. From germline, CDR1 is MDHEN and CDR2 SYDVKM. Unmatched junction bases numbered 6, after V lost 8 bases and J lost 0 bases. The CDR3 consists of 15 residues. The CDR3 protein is CASQRDRGVNTEAFF. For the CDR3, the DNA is TGTGCCAGCCAAAGGGACAGGGGCGTGAACACTGAAGCTTTCTTT.

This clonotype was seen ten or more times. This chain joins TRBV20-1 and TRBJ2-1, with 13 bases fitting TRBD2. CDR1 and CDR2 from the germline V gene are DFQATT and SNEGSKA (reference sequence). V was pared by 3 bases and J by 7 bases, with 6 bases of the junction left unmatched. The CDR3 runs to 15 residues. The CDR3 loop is CSARVGTSGMNEQFF. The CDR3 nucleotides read TGCAGTGCTAGGGTTGGGACTAGCGGGATGAATGAGCAGTTCTTC.

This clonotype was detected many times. CDR3 in amino acids: CAWSPGGPIQPQHF. As DNA, the CDR3 is TGTGCCTGGAGTCCAGGGGGCCCAATTCAGCCCCAGCATTTT. The rearrangement joins TRBV30 to TRBJ1-5, with TRBD1 identical over 8 bases. The trim removed 2 bases at V and 6 bases at J, leaving 6 bases unmatched. CDR1 is GTSNPN and CDR2 is SVGIG in the germline V gene (reference sequence). The CDR3 length is 14 residues.

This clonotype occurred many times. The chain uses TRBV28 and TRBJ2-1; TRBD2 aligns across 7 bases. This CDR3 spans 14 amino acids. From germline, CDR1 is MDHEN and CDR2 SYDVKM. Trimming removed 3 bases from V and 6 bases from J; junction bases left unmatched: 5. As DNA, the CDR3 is TGTGCCAGCAGTTTCGCGGGAGATTTCAATGAGCAGTTCTTC. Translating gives CASSFAGDFNEQFF.